Listed below are T cell receptor beta chains from one sample, sequenced in a study of PD-1 blockade in classical Hodgkin lymphoma. TCRdb keeps only in-frame clones here, not all; method: immunoSEQ multiplex PCR. The table lists 75,000 to 100,000 clones, roughly 91% of them singletons. The sequenced sample was peripheral blood mononuclear cells (PBMCs), obtained before the fourth cycle of nivolumab. These receptor sequences come from a human donor with classical Hodgkin lymphoma. The conserved cysteine and the conserved F or W are not part of the CDR3 here. Clone size is stated in some rows and not others, as once, few, many or a class when expanded.

cdr3_aa,j_call,clone_size,v_call
ASTITSGSFNEQF,TRBJ2-1,-,TRBV7-2
ASSDYTDTQY,TRBJ2-3,-,TRBV6-4
ASSLSETAYNEQF,TRBJ2-1,-,TRBV27
ASSSGTSRYNEQF,TRBJ2-1,-,TRBV11-2
ASSGGTDYGYT,TRBJ1-2,-,TRBV18
AWSGGLALFNEQF,TRBJ2-1,few,TRBV30
ASSSPGQRREQY,-,-,TRBV5-4
ASSLYRGSPYEQY,TRBJ2-7,once,TRBV5-1
ATETGRAVTEAF,TRBJ1-1,-,TRBV6-1
ASARRVRSTAVWAF,TRBJ1-1,-,TRBV5-6
ASSLWGASTEAF,TRBJ1-1,-,TRBV5-4
ASSLTPRDYEQY,TRBJ2-7,-,TRBV27
ASSIRGPGTEAF,TRBJ1-1,-,TRBV19
ASSIPAGRSYNEQF,TRBJ2-1,-,TRBV27
ASLSLGAANEQF,TRBJ2-1,-,TRBV6-5
ASSLTGTSGIQETQY,TRBJ2-5,-,TRBV5-1
ASSPNQGNYGYT,TRBJ1-2,-,TRBV18
ASSDQRSGSGDEQF,TRBJ2-1,-,TRBV10-1
AWSTGTSGNNEQF,TRBJ2-1,-,TRBV30
ASSLLSIGPLGTGELF,TRBJ2-2,-,TRBV5-4
AWGIDRIYGYT,TRBJ1-2,once,TRBV30
ASSLSAGTQETQY,TRBJ2-5,once,TRBV5-1
SLDRGGETQY,TRBJ2-5,once,TRBV29-1
ASSLVTSPKNIQY,TRBJ2-4,-,TRBV5-6
ASSPGPDARGNQPQH,TRBJ1-5,-,TRBV7-9
ASSLDLTPEQF,TRBJ2-1,-,TRBV5-1
ASSLGQGAVEQY,TRBJ2-7,once,TRBV5-1
ASSQAGNNEQF,TRBJ2-1,-,TRBV4-1
ASSFPRDRALFLYNEQF,TRBJ2-1,-,TRBV28
ASSTPGGISYEQY,TRBJ2-7,-,TRBV19
ASSPWRPDEKLF,TRBJ1-4,-,TRBV6-5
ASSFRGPTYEQY,TRBJ2-7,-,TRBV28
AISEYASTDTQY,TRBJ2-3,-,TRBV10-3
SVSRGPTGELF,TRBJ2-2,-,TRBV29-1
ASSLAEGGTEAF,TRBJ1-1,once,TRBV5-5
ASSQGATYEQY,TRBJ2-7,-,TRBV5-1
ASDSSDVYNEQF,TRBJ2-1,once,TRBV6-6
ASSYSRNTNTEAF,TRBJ1-1,-,TRBV6-5
ASSREGVTTNEKLF,TRBJ1-4,once,TRBV4-1
ASRIAIATNEKLF,TRBJ1-4,once,TRBV5-1
ASSRAEGTDTQY,TRBJ2-3,once,TRBV18
ASSYQQGYTEAF,TRBJ1-1,-,TRBV28
ASSQAYSVMNTEAF,TRBJ1-1,few,TRBV14
ASSLNPPGSYNEQF,TRBJ2-1,-,TRBV11-2
ASTPWGSVEGYT,TRBJ1-2,-,TRBV6-1
ASSEVYRYGYT,TRBJ1-2,-,TRBV6-5
ASSPRDSRGEQY,TRBJ2-7,-,TRBV9
ASSEGAGLNYGYT,TRBJ1-2,once,TRBV6-1
ASSDRESGNTIY,TRBJ1-3,-,TRBV2
ASSLREGLGETQY,TRBJ2-5,-,TRBV5-1
ASSPRTGGGEKLF,TRBJ1-4,-,TRBV7-9
ASSLGGQGSYEQY,TRBJ2-7,-,TRBV5-1
ASSRAGVVQTQY,TRBJ2-5,-,TRBV27
ASSEAFTQGTRAANEKLF,TRBJ1-4,-,TRBV6-1
ASTRGTARDYGYT,TRBJ1-2,-,TRBV6-6
ASSLREEGQPQH,TRBJ1-5,-,TRBV28